A single sample is the source of the 23 T cell receptor beta chains below, sequenced in a study of spatial heterogeneity in lung cancer. Regarding the study as a whole: It was found that expanded intratumoral alpha and beta TCR counts tracked tumor mutation counts.

TCRdb redid the calling of the 5' RACE reads with MiXCR, one entry per CDR3 protein. Of more than 3,000 distinct CDR3 sequences listed, 10% were seen once; the top ten hold less than 20%. Antigen specificity for these receptors is unknown. Time point noted: sample taken at primary tumor resection. This material consisted of lung tumor tissue, taken at surgery. The origin of the receptors is a female donor with early-stage non-small cell lung cancer.

Note on this clonotype: This may stem from a read error, because a much larger clone lies one nucleotide away. This CDR3 is missing its conserved last phenylalanine or tryptophan, likely due to a read error. This sequence joins TRBV10-3 and TRBJ2-3; 7 bases match TRBD1. Germline V lookup: CDR1 ENHRY, CDR2 SYGVKD. V was clipped by 8 bases and J by 3 bases; unmatched bases: 2. CDR3 length: 12 amino acids. CDR3 in amino acids: CAIWTGTDTQYL. DNA for the CDR3: TGTGCCATCTGGACAGGAACAGATACGCAGTATCTT.

This clonotype is medium-sized (0.01 to 0.1%) by share. The chain has TRBV9 and TRBJ2-3; no clear D gene. This CDR3 spans 15 amino acids. V shed 0 bases and J shed 2 bases, with 10 bases lying between them. Germline V gene lookup returns CDR1 SGDLS and CDR2 YYNGEE. CDR3 amino acids: CASSVGLGVTDTQYF. CDR3 DNA: TGTGCCAGCAGCGTAGGTCTCGGAGTCACAGATACGCAGTATTTT.

This clonotype is labeled as medium-sized (0.01 to 0.1%). This chain uses TRBV3-1 with TRBJ2-5; 13 bases are a match to TRBD2. V dropped 2 bases and J dropped 7; count of bases not matched to a gene: 10. CDR1 LGHDT and CDR2 YNNKEL come from the germline V gene (reference sequence). The length of the CDR3 is 17 residues. CDR3 DNA sequence: TGTGCCAGCAGCCAAAAAGTAGGACTAGCGGGGGCAGGGACCCAGTACTTC. The encoded protein is CASSQKVGLAGAGTQYF.

This clonotype is judged medium-sized. The genes are TRBV4-2 and TRBJ2-3; D may be TRBD2 (6 bases). V was clipped by 1 base and J by 3 bases, with 11 bases between them. This CDR3 has 15 amino acids. The germline CDR1 and CDR2 sequences are LGHNA and YNFKEQ. The CDR3 sequence: CASSQGRGGTDTQYF. The CDR3 DNA follows: TGTGCCAGCAGCCAAGGGCGTGGAGGGACAGATACGCAGTATTTT.

The chain couples TRBV7-7 to TRBJ2-5, with D maybe TRBD1 (6 bases). V gave up 5 bases and J gave up 1 base, with 11 bases separating them. The germline V gene encodes CDR1 SSHAT and CDR2 FNYEAQ (reference sequence). CDR3 size: 14 residues. As DNA, the CDR3 is TGTGCCAGCAGCGGACGGACAGTCCAAGAGACCCAGTACTTC. Protein: CASSGRTVQETQYF. Filled out from reference TRBV7-7 and TRBJ2-5, the complete variable domain reads GAGVSQSPRYKVTKRGQDVTLRCDPISSHATLYWYQQALGQGPEFLTYFNYEAQPDKSGLPSDRFSAERPEGSISTLTIQRTEQRDSAMYRCASSGRTVQETQYFGPGTRLLVL.

By proportion, this clonotype is medium-sized. The CDR3 sequence: CASNNRQGPSEQYF. The CDR3 DNA follows: TGTGCCAGCAATAATAGACAAGGCCCTTCCGAGCAGTACTTC. The rearrangement joins TRBV7-8 to TRBJ2-7; no firm D call. V was cut by 7 bases and J by 6 bases, with 19 bases left in between. CDR1 is SGHVS, CDR2 FQNEAQ, per germline. The CDR3 covers 14 residues.

This clonotype is categorized as medium-sized. The gene calls are TRBV10-3 and TRBJ2-3; 8 nucleotides agree with TRBD2. Germline CDR1 is ENHRY and CDR2 is SYGVKD. V lost 6 bases, J lost 4 bases, and 6 bases stayed unmatched. This CDR3 has 14 amino acids. The CDR3 spells CAISTSGGADTQYF. CDR3 coding DNA: TGTGCCATCAGCACCAGCGGGGGTGCAGATACGCAGTATTTT.

The rearrangement uses TRBV7-2 and TRBJ2-1; D is possibly TRBD1 (5 bases). V lost 8 bases, J lost 5 bases, and 16 bases lay in between. This CDR3 comprises 14 residues. Germline loops: CDR1 SGHTA, CDR2 FQGNSA. This chain's CDR3 is CASGSQGSHNEQFF. CDR3 coding DNA: TGTGCCAGCGGCAGTCAGGGTAGCCACAATGAGCAGTTCTTC.

This clonotype ranks as medium-sized. The chain couples TRBV6-7 to TRBJ1-3; D might be TRBD1 (5 bases). TRBV6-7 is an ORF, and what it does is uncertain. V gave up 3 bases and J gave up 2 bases, with 11 bases separating them. The CDR3 spans 15 residues. The chain's CDR3 is CASSYAGPAGNTIYF. DNA of the CDR3: TGTGCCAGCAGTTATGCGGGACCTGCTGGAAACACCATATATTTT.

By sample fraction, this clonotype is medium-sized. V gene TRBV7-9 combines with J gene TRBJ2-5; a weak D match, TRBD2 (6 bases). V was clipped by 6 bases and J by 3 bases, with 14 bases between them. Germline assignment: CDR1 SEHNR and CDR2 FQNEAQ (reference sequence). The CDR3 runs to 14 residues. The CDR3 loop reads CASSLLGGKETQYF. CDR3 sequence (DNA): TGTGCCAGCAGTCTACTGGGGGGAAAAGAGACCCAGTACTTC.

V is TRBV5-1 and J is TRBJ2-7; tentatively, D is TRBD1 (5 bases). V was trimmed by 0 bases and J by 0 bases, leaving 10 bases between them. Germline values: CDR1 SGHRS, CDR2 YFSETQ. The CDR3 has 15 residues. The CDR3 region has the DNA TGCGCCAGCAGCTTGGATGGGGCATCCTCCTACGAGCAGTACTTC. This codes for CASSLDGASSYEQYF. The full variable domain, its missing parts supplied by reference TRBV5-1 and TRBJ2-7, is KAGVTQTPRYLIKTRGQQVTLSCSPISGHRSVSWYQQTPGQGLQFLFEYFSETQRNKGNFPGRFSGRQFSNSRSEMNVSTLELGDSALYLCASSLDGASSYEQYFGPGTRLTVT.

V is TRBV15 and J is TRBJ1-1; no reliable D call. Germline V gene data show CDR1 as LNHNV and CDR2 as YYDKDF (reference sequence). The CDR3 totals 13 residues. V lost 3 bases and J 8 bases, leaving 13 bases between the germline ends. In DNA, the CDR3 is TGTGCCACCAGCAGGCTTCCGGCGGGCGAAGCTTTCTTT. Encoded protein: CATSRLPAGEAFF.

This rearrangement joins TRBV18 to TRBJ1-1; 8 nucleotides line up with TRBD1. There are 15 residues in the CDR3. The V gene end was trimmed by 4 bases and the J gene end by 3 bases; junction bases not matched to a gene: 7. Germline CDR1 KGHSH, CDR2 LQKENI. CDR3 region: CASSRTTGDYTEAFF. CDR3 bases: TGTGCCAGCTCACGAACGACAGGGGATTACACTGAAGCTTTCTTT. The full variable domain, with the rest looked up from reference TRBV18 and TRBJ1-1, is NAGVMQNPRHLVRRRGQEARLRCSPMKGHSHVYWYRQLPEEGLKFMVYLQKENIIDESGMPKERFSAEFPKEGPSILRIQQVVRGDSAAYFCASSRTTGDYTEAFFGQGTRLTVV.

Note on this clonotype: A junction boundary mismatches the germline segment, possibly from a read error. The chain joins TRBV11-2 to TRBJ2-2; 13 nucleotides match TRBD2. Looked up from germline, CDR1 is SGHAT and CDR2 is FQNNGV. This CDR3 has 17 residues. The CDR3 DNA reads TGTGCCAGCACCTTACTAGCGGGGGGGGCCCAGACCGGGGAGCTGTTTTTT. This codes for CASTLLAGGAQTGELFF.

J is TRBJ2-5 and V is TRBV7-2, with TRBD1 identical over 9 bases. J gave up 4 bases and V 5 bases, and 11 bases lay outside the gene matches. This CDR3 has 16 residues. Germline CDR1 and CDR2: SGHTA and FQGNSA. This CDR3 reads CASSPTGTGRGETQYF. CDR3 sequence (DNA): TGTGCCAGCAGCCCCACCGGGACAGGGCGAGGAGAGACCCAGTACTTC.

By frequency in the sample, this clonotype is medium-sized. The rearrangement joins TRBV4-2 to TRBJ2-6; D not certain. Trimming cost V 1 base and J 4 bases, with 14 bases left between them. CDR3 length: 17 amino acids. CDR1 and CDR2 from the germline V gene are LGHNA and YNFKEQ. The CDR3, as DNA: TGTGCCAGCAGCCAAGTGTCAGTTGGTTCGGGGGCCAACGTCCTGACTTTC. This encodes CASSQVSVGSGANVLTF.

In its sample, this clonotype ranks as medium-sized (0.01 to 0.1%). The chain is built from TRBV7-2 and TRBJ1-2; 7 bases are shared with TRBD1. Per the germline V gene, CDR1 is SGHTA and CDR2 is FQGNSA. This CDR3 has 11 amino acids. V gave up 10 bases and J gave up 8 bases; unmatched junction bases: 7. CDR3 DNA: TGTGCCACTTACAGGGGAATGGGCTACACCTTC. Its protein product is CATYRGMGYTF.

This clonotype was picked up a small number of times. The gene calls are TRBV4-3 and TRBJ2-7, with D unclear. This CDR3 comprises 14 residues. The ends were cut back, 0 bases at V and 4 bases at J, with 10 bases in the middle. Germline V gives CDR1 LGHNA, CDR2 YSLEER. CDR3 protein: CASSQDFRQYEQYF. CDR3 DNA: TGCGCCAGCAGCCAAGATTTCCGGCAGTACGAGCAGTACTTC.

The V gene is TRBV7-2, the J gene TRBJ2-3; D tentatively reads TRBD1 or TRBD2 (6 bases each). Germline V gene lookup returns CDR1 SGHTA and CDR2 FQGNSA. Trimming took off 3 bases at V and 1 base at J, with 14 bases between the two ends. The CDR3 totals 16 residues. The CDR3 region is CASSFMRGAGTDTQYF. The CDR3 DNA follows: TGTGCCAGCAGCTTCATGAGGGGGGCCGGCACAGATACGCAGTATTTT.

This clonotype is labeled as medium-sized. The chain joins TRBV20-1 to TRBJ2-6, with 8 bases fitting TRBD1. The CDR3 runs 16 residues. Germline CDR1 reads DFQATT; CDR2 reads SNEGSKA (reference sequence). The J segment lost 0 bases and the V segment lost 5 bases, leaving 6 bases of the junction unmatched. In DNA form, the CDR3 reads TGCAGTGCTTGGGGACAGGTGGACTCTGGGGCCAACGTCCTGACTTTC. Its protein product is CSAWGQVDSGANVLTF.

This clonotype was observed a few times. The chain recombines TRBV28 with TRBJ1-6; D remains unclear. The CDR3 loop spans 16 amino acids. Trimming cost V 6 bases and J 0 bases, with 12 bases left between them. Per the germline V gene, CDR1 is MDHEN and CDR2 is SYDVKM. Here the CDR3 DNA reads TGTGCCAGCAGGTCGTTAGAGAGCTCCTATAATTCACCCCTCCACTTT. This gives the protein CASRSLESSYNSPLHF.

CDR3 coding DNA: TGTGCCAGCAGCTACCCGGGACAGGGGTCAGAGCAGTACTTC. It is translated as CASSYPGQGSEQYF. The chain joins TRBV7-9 to TRBJ2-7; TRBD1 matches at 10 bases. The CDR3 is 14 amino acids. Germline values: CDR1 SEHNR, CDR2 FQNEAQ (reference sequence). Losses at the gene ends were 4 bases for V and 7 bases for J; bases not matched to a gene: 7.

The rearrangement joins TRBV4-3 to TRBJ2-4, with D tentatively TRBD1 (6 bases). The CDR3 extends over 15 amino acids. Trimming shortened V by 4 bases and J by 0 bases, and 10 bases separated the two germline ends. Germline CDR1 reads LGHNA; CDR2 reads YSLEER. CDR3 nucleotide sequence: TGCGCCAGCAGCCGGACGACAGGAGCCAAAAACATTCAGTACTTC. This translates into CASSRTTGAKNIQYF.